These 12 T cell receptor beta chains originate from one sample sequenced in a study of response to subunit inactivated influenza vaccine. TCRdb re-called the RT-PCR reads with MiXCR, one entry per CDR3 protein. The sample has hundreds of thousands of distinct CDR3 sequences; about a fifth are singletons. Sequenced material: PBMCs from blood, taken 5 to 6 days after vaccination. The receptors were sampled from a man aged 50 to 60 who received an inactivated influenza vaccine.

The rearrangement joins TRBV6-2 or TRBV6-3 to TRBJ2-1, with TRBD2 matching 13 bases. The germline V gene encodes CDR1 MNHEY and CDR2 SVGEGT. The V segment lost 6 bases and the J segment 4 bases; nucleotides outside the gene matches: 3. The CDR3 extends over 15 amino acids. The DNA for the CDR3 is TGTGCCAGCAGGACTAGCGGGGGGACTTACAATGAGCAGTTCTTC. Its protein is CASRTSGGTYNEQFF.

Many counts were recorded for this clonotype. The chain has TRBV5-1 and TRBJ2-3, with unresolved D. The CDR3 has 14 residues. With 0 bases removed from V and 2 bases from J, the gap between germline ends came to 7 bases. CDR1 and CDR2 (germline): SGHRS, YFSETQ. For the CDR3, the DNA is TGCGCCAGCAGCTTGGGGCGAGCCACAGATACGCAGTATTTT. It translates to CASSLGRATDTQYF.

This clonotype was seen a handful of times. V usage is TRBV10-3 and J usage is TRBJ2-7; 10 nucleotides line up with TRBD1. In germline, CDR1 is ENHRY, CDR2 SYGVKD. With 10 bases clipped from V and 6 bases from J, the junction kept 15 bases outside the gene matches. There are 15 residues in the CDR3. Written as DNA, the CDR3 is TGTGCCACGTCCATCCCCGGGACAGGGGATATCGAGCAGTACTTC. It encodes CATSIPGTGDIEQYF.

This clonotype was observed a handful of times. CDR3 sequence: CASSLEGTGGRQPQHF. CDR3 DNA: TGTGCCAGCAGCTTGGAGGGGACAGGGGGTAGACAGCCCCAGCATTTT. The J gene is TRBJ1-5, the V gene TRBV5-5; TRBD1 matches 11 bases. This CDR3 comprises 16 residues. The junction had 6 bases not matched to a gene; V was cut back by 0 bases and J by 7 bases. Germline-derived CDR1 and CDR2 are SGHKS and YYEKEE (reference sequence).

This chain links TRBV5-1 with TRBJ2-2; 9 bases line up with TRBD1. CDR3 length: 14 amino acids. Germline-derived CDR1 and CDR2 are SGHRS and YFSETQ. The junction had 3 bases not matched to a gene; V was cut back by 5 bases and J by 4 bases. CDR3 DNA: TGCGCCAGCAGACCGACAGGGGGCACCGGGGAGCTGTTTTTT. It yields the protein CASRPTGGTGELFF.

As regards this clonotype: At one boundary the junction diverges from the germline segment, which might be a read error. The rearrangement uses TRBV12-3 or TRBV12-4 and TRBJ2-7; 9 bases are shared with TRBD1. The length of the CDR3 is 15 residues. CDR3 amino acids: CASTPGQGGRYEQCF. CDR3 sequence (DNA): TGTGCCAGCACCCCGGGACAGGGTGGTAGGTACGAGCAGTGCTTC.

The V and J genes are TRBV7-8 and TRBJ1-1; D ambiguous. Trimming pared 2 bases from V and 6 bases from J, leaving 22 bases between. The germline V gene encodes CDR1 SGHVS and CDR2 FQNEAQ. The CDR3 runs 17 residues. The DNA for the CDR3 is TGTGCCAGCAGCTTACTCCGGGCCTTATCTCGCGACCCTGAAGCTTTCTTT. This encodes CASSLLRALSRDPEAFF.

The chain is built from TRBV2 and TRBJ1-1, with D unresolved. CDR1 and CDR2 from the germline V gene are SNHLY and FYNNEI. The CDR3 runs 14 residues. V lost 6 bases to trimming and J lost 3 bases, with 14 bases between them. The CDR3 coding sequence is TGTGCCAGCAGGACGACCAGTTCGGACACTGAAGCTTTCTTT. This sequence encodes CASRTTSSDTEAFF.

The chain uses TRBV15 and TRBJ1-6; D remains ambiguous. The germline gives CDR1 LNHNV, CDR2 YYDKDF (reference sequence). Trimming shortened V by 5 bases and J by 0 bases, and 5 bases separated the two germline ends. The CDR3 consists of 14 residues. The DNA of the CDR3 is TGTGCCACCAGCGGCTTCTCCTATAATTCACCCCTCCACTTT. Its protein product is CATSGFSYNSPLHF.

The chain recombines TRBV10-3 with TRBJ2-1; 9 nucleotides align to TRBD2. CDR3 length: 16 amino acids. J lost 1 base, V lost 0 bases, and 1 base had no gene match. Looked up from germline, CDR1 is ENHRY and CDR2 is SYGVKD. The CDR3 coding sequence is TGTGCCATCAGTGAGTCGAGCGGGAGGTCCTACAATGAGCAGTTCTTC. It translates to CAISESSGRSYNEQFF.

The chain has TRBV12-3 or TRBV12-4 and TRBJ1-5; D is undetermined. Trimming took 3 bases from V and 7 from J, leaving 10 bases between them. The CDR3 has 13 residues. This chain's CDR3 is CASSLRRGQPQHF. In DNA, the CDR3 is TGTGCCAGCAGTTTGCGGCGCGGCCAGCCCCAGCATTTT.

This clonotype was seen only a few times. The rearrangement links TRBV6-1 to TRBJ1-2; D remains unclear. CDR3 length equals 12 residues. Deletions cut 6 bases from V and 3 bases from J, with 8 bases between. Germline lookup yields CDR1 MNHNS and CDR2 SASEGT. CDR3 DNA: TGTGCCAGCAGCCCTCATCACTATGGCTACACCTTC. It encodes CASSPHHYGYTF.